Presented here are 30 T cell receptor beta chains from one specimen sequenced in a study of beta chain features in type 1 diabetes. cDNA synthesis used the whole RNA isolate, giving expressed TCRB sequences. TCRdb's table, derived via immunoSEQ multiplex PCR, lists solely in-frame clones and lacks some. The table includes about half a million clones, around 28% detected once. Sequenced: naive CD4+ T cells from blood. These receptors were collected from a young man in good health.

This clone turned up a few times. J is TRBJ2-1 and V is TRBV30, with a tentative D call TRBD2 (6 bases). V gave up 2 bases and J gave up 1 base, with 12 bases separating them. Per germline, CDR1 GTSNPN and CDR2 SVGIG (reference sequence). CDR3 size: 15 residues. CDR3 coding DNA: TGTGCCTGGAGTCCAAGACTAGGGTCCTACAATGAGCAGTTCTTC. It yields the protein CAWSPRLGSYNEQFF.

The chain employs TRBV30 and TRBJ1-1; D may be TRBD1 (5 bases). The CDR3 has 15 residues. The germline V and J ends were trimmed by 3 bases and 2 bases, with 16 bases remaining between them. Germline CDR1 GTSNPN, CDR2 SVGIG (reference sequence). In DNA, the CDR3 is TGTGCCTGGAGCACCGGGACTGTCGTAAACACTGAAGCTTTCTTT. This codes for CAWSTGTVVNTEAFF.

V gene TRBV7-9 combines with J gene TRBJ2-5; D unresolved. The CDR3 is made up of 12 amino acids. The V end lost 5 bases, the J end lost 5 bases, and 9 bases lay between the germline ends. From germline, CDR1 is SEHNR and CDR2 FQNEAQ (reference sequence). In DNA form, the CDR3 reads TGTGCCAGCAGCCCCGACCGGGAGACCCAGTACTTC. Residues: CASSPDRETQYF.

The J gene is TRBJ2-7, the V gene TRBV7-2, with a possible D match to TRBD1 (6 bases). Trimming cost V 6 bases and J 2 bases, with 17 bases left between them. Germline loops: CDR1 SGHTA, CDR2 FQGNSA. The CDR3 has 15 residues. The CDR3 here is CASSPSWTVPYEQYF. The CDR3 region has the DNA TGTGCCAGCAGTCCGAGCTGGACAGTCCCCTACGAGCAGTACTTC.

The rearrangement joins TRBV6-5 to TRBJ2-5; tentatively, D is TRBD2 (7 bases). Germline CDR1 and CDR2: MNHEY and SVGAGI. CDR3 length: 14 residues. V was pared by 8 bases and J by 6 bases, with 19 bases between. CDR3 sequence: CASGGQRDWKTQYF. The CDR3, as DNA: TGTGCCAGCGGGGGCCAGCGGGATTGGAAGACCCAGTACTTC.

This chain links TRBV30 with TRBJ1-4; no reliable D call. Looked up from germline, CDR1 is GTSNPN and CDR2 is SVGIG (reference sequence). Trimming pared 6 bases from V and 8 bases from J, leaving 13 bases between. CDR3 size: 12 residues. CDR3 nucleotide sequence: TGTGCCTGCCACCGAGGCCACGAAAAACTGTTTTTT. Protein: CACHRGHEKLFF.

The chain employs TRBV7-8 and TRBJ2-3; 9 bases match TRBD1. The germline CDR1 and CDR2 sequences are SGHVS and FQNEAQ. V shed 1 base, J shed 6 bases, and the junction held 2 bases outside the gene matches. This CDR3 is built from 14 residues. The CDR3 loop is CASSLDGQGDTQYF. CDR3 DNA sequence: TGTGCCAGCAGCTTAGATGGACAGGGGGATACGCAGTATTTT.

This clone was recorded a few times. The chain joins TRBV20-1 to TRBJ2-1; the D gene is possibly TRBD1 (5 bases). CDR3 size: 11 residues. The germline CDR1 and CDR2 sequences are DFQATT and SNEGSKA (reference sequence). The germline V and J ends were trimmed by 3 bases and 9 bases, with 9 bases remaining between them. CDR3 sequence (DNA): TGCAGTGCTAGCAGGGTGGGTGAGCAGTTCTTC. It encodes CSASRVGEQFF.

The sample holds a few counts of this clone. J is TRBJ1-4 and V is TRBV7-9; D not certain. The CDR3 is 16 residues long. V was trimmed by 5 bases and J by 8 bases, leaving 21 bases between them. Germline values: CDR1 SEHNR, CDR2 FQNEAQ (reference sequence). The CDR3 here is CASSPWADREGEKLFF. The CDR3 nucleotides are TGTGCCAGCAGCCCCTGGGCGGACCGCGAAGGAGAAAAACTGTTTTTT.

The chain has TRBV19 and TRBJ2-7; TRBD1 might be the D (6 bases). With 5 bases removed from V and 1 base from J, the gap between germline ends came to 9 bases. Germline V gene lookup returns CDR1 LNHDA and CDR2 SQIVND (reference sequence). The CDR3 totals 13 residues. The CDR3 DNA is TGTGCCAGTAGTCTACAGGGTTCCTACGAGCAGTACTTC. It specifies CASSLQGSYEQYF.

The chain recombines TRBV19 with TRBJ2-6; D is uncertain. The germline V gene encodes CDR1 LNHDA and CDR2 SQIVND (reference sequence). The CDR3 is 15 amino acids. The V gene lost 1 base and the J gene lost 1 base, with 5 bases spanning the gap. CDR3 amino acids: CASSIALSGANVLTF. The CDR3 DNA reads TGTGCCAGTAGTATAGCGCTTTCTGGGGCCAACGTCCTGACTTTC.

The chain recombines TRBV5-1 with TRBJ2-5; the match to TRBD2 covers 11 bases. This CDR3 comprises 14 residues. From germline, CDR1 is SGHRS and CDR2 YFSETQ. The V and J ends lost 6 bases and 5 bases, in that order; junction bases with no gene match: 6. CDR3 sequence: CASNGTSGSETQYF. The DNA of the CDR3 is TGCGCCAGCAACGGAACTAGCGGGAGTGAGACCCAGTACTTC.

V and J are TRBV28 and TRBJ2-1; tentative D call: TRBD2 (6 bases). V was cut by 8 bases and J by 5 bases, with 7 bases left in between. The CDR3 has 11 residues. Germline V gene sequence: CDR1 MDHEN, CDR2 SYDVKM. The CDR3 DNA is TGTGCCAGCGGCGGGGACAATGAGCAGTTCTTC. Translating it yields CASGGDNEQFF.

This rearrangement joins TRBV10-1 to TRBJ2-2; 8 bases are a match to TRBD1. The CDR3 has 13 residues. Germline values: CDR1 WNHNN, CDR2 SYGVQD (reference sequence). The trim removed 6 bases at V and 4 bases at J, leaving 1 base unmatched. In nucleotides, the CDR3 is TGCGCCAGCAGACAGGGGGGCACCGGGGAGCTGTTTTTT. Residues: CASRQGGTGELFF.

The J gene is TRBJ1-2, the V gene TRBV12-5, with TRBD1 matching over 7 bases. Trimming cost V 5 bases and J 7 bases; bases outside gene matches: 10. The CDR3 loop spans 14 amino acids. The germline V gene has CDR1 LGHNT and CDR2 FRNRAP. The CDR3 reads CASGTGPPGGGYTF. Written as DNA, the CDR3 is TGTGCTAGTGGTACAGGACCCCCAGGGGGTGGCTACACCTTC.

This clone was counted only a few times. The V gene is TRBV29-1, the J gene TRBJ2-1; the D is unclear. Germline V gene data show CDR1 as SQVTM and CDR2 as ANQGSEA. Trimming removed 7 bases at V and 6 bases at J, with 19 bases between. This CDR3 is 14 amino acids long. The CDR3 nucleotides read TGCAGCGCTCACCCTTCGGTCGAGTCCAATGAGCAGTTCTTC. It is translated as CSAHPSVESNEQFF.

The gene calls are TRBV2 and TRBJ1-6, with 7 nucleotides matching TRBD1. The J segment lost 8 bases and the V segment lost 8 bases, leaving 6 bases of the junction unmatched. CDR3 length: 13 amino acids. Per germline, CDR1 SNHLY and CDR2 FYNNEI. The CDR3: CASFRQGDSPLHF. The CDR3 DNA is TGTGCCAGCTTCAGACAGGGCGATTCACCCCTCCACTTT.

Only a few counts were recorded for this clone. V is TRBV30 and J is TRBJ2-1; TRBD1 is a possible D gene (5 bases). The germline V gene has CDR1 GTSNPN and CDR2 SVGIG (reference sequence). This CDR3 has 15 amino acids. V was cut by 1 base and J by 4 bases, with 14 bases left in between. For the CDR3, the DNA is TGTGCCTGGAGTGCGGCGGAACAGGATTACAATGAGCAGTTCTTC. Protein product: CAWSAAEQDYNEQFF.

The rearrangement uses TRBV29-1 and TRBJ2-1, with 7 bases matching TRBD1. The CDR3 runs 15 residues. Germline values: CDR1 SQVTM, CDR2 ANQGSEA. The V gene end was trimmed by 2 bases and the J gene end by 3 bases; junction bases not matched to a gene: 7. CDR3 loop: CSVERSRGIYNEQFF. The CDR3 DNA is TGCAGCGTTGAACGGTCCAGGGGGATCTACAATGAGCAGTTCTTC.

This clone was seen more than once but under ten times. The gene calls are TRBV30 and TRBJ2-2; no clear D. Deletions cut 1 base from V and 0 bases from J, with 6 bases between. Per the germline V gene, CDR1 is GTSNPN and CDR2 is SVGIG (reference sequence). This CDR3 spans 14 amino acids. The CDR3 loop is CAWSGLANTGELFF. In DNA form, the CDR3 reads TGTGCCTGGAGTGGTCTCGCGAACACCGGGGAGCTGTTTTTT.

The table lists this clone with a few counts. Different DNA sequences within this sample yield the same CDR3. The rearrangement joins TRBV30 to TRBJ2-3; TRBD1 matches at 8 bases. The ends lost 3 bases at V and 5 bases at J; junction bases unmatched: 7. The CDR3 extends over 14 amino acids. Germline assignment: CDR1 GTSNPN and CDR2 SVGIG (reference sequence). DNA for the CDR3: TGTGCCTGGAGCGTTCAGGGGGCCGGAGATACGCAGTATTTT. Its translation is CAWSVQGAGDTQYF.

V and J are TRBV18 and TRBJ1-1, with 7 nucleotides matching TRBD1. From germline, CDR1 is KGHSH and CDR2 LQKENI. Losses at the gene ends were 2 bases for V and 0 bases for J; bases not matched to a gene: 9. The CDR3 loop spans 17 amino acids. CDR3 protein: CASSPRGQIFMNTEAFF. The CDR3, as DNA: TGTGCCAGCTCACCAAGGGGACAGATCTTCATGAACACTGAAGCTTTCTTT.

A few counts support this clone. Other DNA sequences in the same sample also yield this CDR3. This sequence joins TRBV29-1 and TRBJ1-4; 7 positions agree with TRBD1. The CDR3 has 14 residues. J lost 5 bases, V lost 6 bases, and 9 bases had no gene match. Germline CDR1 and CDR2: SQVTM and ANQGSEA. CDR3 nucleotides: TGCAGCGTGGGGGTACAGGGGCGGAATGAAAAACTGTTTTTT. Protein sequence: CSVGVQGRNEKLFF.

This sequence joins TRBV9 and TRBJ2-3; 9 bases match TRBD2. The CDR3 consists of 14 residues. Germline V gene lookup returns CDR1 SGDLS and CDR2 YYNGEE. The V segment lost 4 bases and the J segment 7 bases; nucleotides outside the gene matches: 7. The CDR3 DNA reads TGTGCCAGCAGCCAGGGACTAGCAGCAAATACGCAGTATTTT. Translation gives CASSQGLAANTQYF.

The genes are TRBV7-2 and TRBJ2-1; 7 nucleotides agree with TRBD2. This CDR3 has 15 residues. The junction had 18 bases not matched to a gene; V was cut back by 10 bases and J by 9 bases. CDR1 is SGHTA and CDR2 is FQGNSA in the germline V gene. The CDR3 DNA reads as TGTGCCACTAAGAGGGTGGGAGGGCCACAAGGTGAGCAGTTCTTC. Translated: CATKRVGGPQGEQFF.

This clone was found a few times. The chain recombines TRBV6-6 with TRBJ2-5; unclear D gene. CDR1 and CDR2 (germline): MNHNY, SVGAGI (reference sequence). V was cut by 7 bases and J by 2 bases, with 5 bases left in between. This CDR3 is 11 amino acids long. Here the CDR3 reads CASTLQETQYF. CDR3 coding DNA: TGTGCCAGCACCCTACAAGAGACCCAGTACTTC.

The rearrangement uses TRBV28 and TRBJ2-7, with 7 bases that match TRBD2. Germline assignment: CDR1 MDHEN and CDR2 SYDVKM. V shed 8 bases, J shed 3 bases, and the junction held 7 bases outside the gene matches. The CDR3 length is 13 residues. DNA for the CDR3: TGTGCCAGCGGGAGGGCCGAACTCTACGAGCAGTACTTC. It is translated as CASGRAELYEQYF.

J is TRBJ2-5 and V is TRBV9, with D maybe TRBD1 (6 bases). V was pared by 4 bases and J by 5 bases, with 18 bases between. CDR3 length equals 15 residues. The V gene's germline CDR1 is SGDLS and CDR2 YYNGEE. CDR3 sequence reads: CASSTGPQGWETQYF. CDR3 in DNA: TGTGCCAGCAGCACAGGGCCCCAGGGATGGGAGACCCAGTACTTC.

The CDR3 sequence is CAWSWDVTNEKLFF. CDR3 sequence (DNA): TGTGCCTGGAGTTGGGACGTAACTAATGAAAAACTGTTTTTT. The chain combines TRBV30 with TRBJ1-4; tentative D call: TRBD1 (5 bases). The CDR3 extends over 14 amino acids. Trimming removed 2 bases from V and 1 base from J, with 8 bases in between. Germline V gene sequence: CDR1 GTSNPN, CDR2 SVGIG (reference sequence).

This clone has more than one count but fewer than ten. The J gene is TRBJ2-1, the V gene TRBV29-1, with D maybe TRBD2 (5 bases). The V end lost 8 bases, the J end lost 5 bases, and 19 bases lay between the germline ends. Germline V gene sequence: CDR1 SQVTM, CDR2 ANQGSEA. The CDR3 extends over 14 amino acids. CDR3 sequence reads: CSMRTQRMNNEQFF. In DNA, the CDR3 is TGCAGCATGAGGACCCAGCGGATGAACAATGAGCAGTTCTTC.